This T cell receptor beta chain is from a study of Graves' ophthalmopathy and Graves' hyperthyroidism. Amplification of TCR beta CDR3 regions used RNA transcripts. Second-round multiplex PCR came after a first-round RT-PCR that employed HTBI primers. TCRdb redid the calling of the multiplex PCR reads with MiXCR, one entry per CDR3 protein. This table holds approximately 500,000 distinct CDR3 sequences, around 14% found once. Study-wide points: Blood also carried most expanded thyroid clonotypes exceeding 0.001 frequency.

The count of this clonotype is one. No antigen is known for it. The CDR3 sequence is 15 residues long. The V gene's germline CDR1 is SNHLY and CDR2 FYNNEI. Trimming took 5 bases from V and 9 from J, leaving 17 bases between them. The specimen sequenced was blood. J is TRBJ1-6 and V is TRBV2, with D unresolved. The receptor was derived from a woman in her twenties or thirties with Graves' ophthalmopathy. The CDR3 loop is CASSLGVGRVSPLHF. Here the CDR3 DNA reads TGTGCCAGCAGTTTAGGAGTGGGGAGGGTTTCACCCCTCCACTTT.